The 3 T cell receptor beta chains below all came from one sample that was sequenced in a study of CD8+CD57+ T cells in acquired aplastic anemia. The TCR beta profiling, which covered VDJ combination and CDR3 sequence, was carried out using genomic DNA as the template. TCRdb re-analysed the reads in MiXCR, keeping a single row per CDR3 protein. Here the sample spans about 58,000 distinct CDR3 sequences, about 56% being singletons. The sequenced patients had an expansion of CD8+CD57+ cells seen by flow cytometry. The sample comprised sorted CD4+, CD8+, or CD8+CD57+ T cells (not recorded which) from PBMCs. Receptors were obtained from a human donor with aplastic anemia.

The rearrangement joins TRBV10-3 to TRBJ1-2; D is perhaps TRBD1 (5 bases). This CDR3 region has 14 residues. The germline V gene encodes CDR1 ENHRY and CDR2 SYGVKD. Trimming cost V 0 bases and J 4 bases, with 9 bases left between them. Written as DNA, the CDR3 is TGTGCCATCAGTGAGTCGGGAGGGGTCTATGGCTACACCTTC. This gives the protein CAISESGGVYGYTF.

This clonotype was seen ten or more times. The genes are TRBV13 and TRBJ2-3, with D tentatively TRBD1 or TRBD2 (5 bases each). V was cut by 3 bases and J by 0 bases, with 10 bases left in between. This CDR3 comprises 15 residues. Germline assignment: CDR1 PRHDT and CDR2 FYEKMQ (reference sequence). The CDR3 sequence is CASSFGGFSTDTQYF. The CDR3, as DNA: TGTGCCAGCAGCTTTGGGGGATTCAGCACAGATACGCAGTATTTT.

This clonotype came up a few times. A read error may be the cause here, since a much bigger clone is one base away. The chain carries TRBV11-2 and TRBJ1-4; 7 nucleotides align to TRBD1. This CDR3 spans 14 amino acids. Germline CDR1 is SGHAT and CDR2 is FQNNGV. In nucleotides, the CDR3 is TGTGCCAGCAGCCGAGAGCAGGGGGATGAAAAACTGCTTTTT. Translation gives CASSREQGDEKLLF.